These 2 T cell receptor beta chains were sequenced from one sample in a study of blood T cells in healthy people across ages. Alongside a J-beta primer mix, a sample-barcoded 5' primer served in a second PCR lasting about 7 to 12 cycles. A single record per CDR3 protein comes from TCRdb applying MiXCR to the 5' RACE reads. The sample holds about 640,000 distinct CDR3 sequences, about 53% seen once. The specimen sequenced was blood. These receptors all come from a man in his 60s in good health.

The chain joins TRBV20-1 to TRBJ2-5; 12 bases are shared with TRBD1. Per the germline V gene, CDR1 is DFQATT and CDR2 is SNEGSKA (reference sequence). The CDR3 is 15 amino acids. J lost 4 bases, V lost 1 base, and 4 bases had no gene match. CDR3 in amino acids: CSARGGQGAGETQYF. The CDR3 region has the DNA TGCAGTGCTAGAGGGGGACAGGGGGCCGGAGAGACCCAGTACTTC.

This chain joins TRBV24-1 and TRBJ2-3, with D possibly TRBD1 on 5 matching bases. With 6 bases removed from V and 6 bases from J, the gap between germline ends came to 6 bases. Germline V gives CDR1 KGHDR, CDR2 SFDVKD. The CDR3 sequence is 11 residues long. The CDR3 sequence: CATSRQDTQYF. The CDR3 DNA sequence: TGTGCCACCAGTAGACAGGATACGCAGTATTTT.